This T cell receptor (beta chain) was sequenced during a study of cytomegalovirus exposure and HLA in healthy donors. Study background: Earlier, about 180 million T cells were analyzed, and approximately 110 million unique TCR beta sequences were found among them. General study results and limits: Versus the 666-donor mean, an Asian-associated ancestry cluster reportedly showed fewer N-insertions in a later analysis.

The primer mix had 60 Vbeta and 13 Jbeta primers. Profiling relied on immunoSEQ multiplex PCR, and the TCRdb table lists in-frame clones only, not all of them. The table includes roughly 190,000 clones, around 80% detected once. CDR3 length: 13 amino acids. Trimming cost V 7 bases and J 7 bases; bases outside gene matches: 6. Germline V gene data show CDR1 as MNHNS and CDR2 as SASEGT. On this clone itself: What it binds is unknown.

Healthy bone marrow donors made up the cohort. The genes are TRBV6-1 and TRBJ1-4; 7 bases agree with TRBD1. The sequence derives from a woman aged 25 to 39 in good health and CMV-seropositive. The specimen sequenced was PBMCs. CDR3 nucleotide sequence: TGTGCCAGCATACGGCCAGGGGGTGAAAAACTGTTTTTT. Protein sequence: CASIRPGGEKLFF.